The rows below give T cell receptor beta chains drawn from one sample of a study of T-cell reconstitution after alpha-beta-depleted transplantation in children. In TCRdb, the PCR reads were re-called with MiXCR into one record per CDR3 protein. The sample includes 450,000 to 700,000 distinct CDR3 sequences, 20% to 30% of them seen just once. The starting material was PBMCs, obtained before TCRalphabeta/CD19-depleted stem cell transplant. The receptor source for this set is a boy younger than two with Wiskott-Aldrich syndrome, due to receive a stem cell transplant. The CDR3 runs from the conserved cysteine through the conserved F or W. Each record gives: clone size, V gene, D gene, J gene, CDR3 protein, CDR3 DNA. The D gene is left open where the match is weak. Where a row states a size, it is once, few, many or the class of an expanded clone; other rows omit it.

clone_size: .
v_call: TRBV29-1
d_call: .
j_call: TRBJ1-1
cdr3_aa: CSGIRGMNTEAFF
cdr3_nt: TGCAGCGGTATCCGGGGGATGAACACTGAAGCTTTCTTT

clone_size: few
v_call: TRBV3-1
d_call: .
j_call: TRBJ2-2
cdr3_aa: CASSPTRATGELFF
cdr3_nt: TGTGCCAGCAGCCCCACCAGGGCCACCGGGGAGCTGTTTTTT

clone_size: few
v_call: TRBV18
d_call: .
j_call: TRBJ2-7
cdr3_aa: CASSPPRRAEQYF
cdr3_nt: TGTGCCAGCTCACCTCCCCGTAGGGCCGAGCAGTACTTC

clone_size: .
v_call: TRBV4-1
d_call: TRBD2
j_call: TRBJ2-5
cdr3_aa: CASSQGVRTSGSMARETQYF
cdr3_nt: TGCGCCAGCAGCCAAGGCGTAAGGACTAGCGGGAGTATGGCCAGGGAGACCCAGTACTTC

clone_size: few
v_call: TRBV9
d_call: .
j_call: TRBJ2-7
cdr3_aa: CASSVSPGFEQYF
cdr3_nt: TGTGCCAGCAGCGTAAGCCCGGGGTTCGAGCAGTACTTC

clone_size: .
v_call: TRBV2
d_call: TRBD2
j_call: TRBJ2-2
cdr3_aa: CASSRTSGSVTGELFF
cdr3_nt: TGTGCCAGCAGCAGGACTAGCGGGAGTGTTACCGGGGAGCTGTTTTTT

clone_size: few
v_call: TRBV11-2
d_call: .
j_call: TRBJ2-2
cdr3_aa: CASSTLSGIITGGELFF
cdr3_nt: TGTGCCAGCAGCACACTCTCCGGGATCATCACTGGCGGGGAGCTGTTTTTT

clone_size: .
v_call: TRBV5-1
d_call: TRBD2
j_call: TRBJ2-1
cdr3_aa: CASSSGLAVSSYNEQFF
cdr3_nt: TGCGCCAGCAGCTCGGGACTAGCGGTAAGCTCCTACAATGAGCAGTTCTTC

clone_size: few
v_call: TRBV6-5
d_call: TRBD1
j_call: TRBJ2-7
cdr3_aa: CASSSDLGQGAIVPYEQYF
cdr3_nt: TGTGCCAGCAGTTCCGACCTTGGACAGGGCGCAATTGTCCCCTACGAGCAGTACTTC

clone_size: .
v_call: TRBV20-1
d_call: TRBD2
j_call: TRBJ2-7
cdr3_aa: CSARDSAGLIAGFAQYF
cdr3_nt: TGCAGTGCTAGAGATTCGGCCGGTTTGATAGCGGGGTTTGCGCAGTACTTC

clone_size: .
v_call: TRBV5-5
d_call: TRBD2
j_call: TRBJ2-1
cdr3_aa: CASSFGGLAGNNEQFF
cdr3_nt: TGTGCCAGCAGCTTCGGGGGACTAGCGGGAAACAATGAGCAGTTCTTC

clone_size: few
v_call: TRBV10-3
d_call: .
j_call: TRBJ2-3
cdr3_aa: CAIMLGGSTDTQYF
cdr3_nt: TGTGCCATCATGCTGGGGGGATCGACAGATACGCAGTATTTT

clone_size: .
v_call: TRBV25-1
d_call: TRBD1
j_call: TRBJ1-5
cdr3_aa: CASSATTGDSNQPQHF
cdr3_nt: TGTGCCAGCAGTGCGACCACAGGGGATAGCAATCAGCCCCAGCATTTT

clone_size: .
v_call: TRBV20-1
d_call: .
j_call: TRBJ2-7
cdr3_aa: CSARQYSNEQYF
cdr3_nt: TGCAGTGCTCGCCAATATAGCAACGAGCAGTACTTC

clone_size: .
v_call: TRBV7-2
d_call: .
j_call: TRBJ1-5
cdr3_aa: CASSYNSGGIGNQPQHF
cdr3_nt: TGTGCCAGCAGCTATAACTCAGGAGGGATAGGCAATCAGCCCCAGCATTTT

clone_size: .
v_call: TRBV28
d_call: TRBD1
j_call: TRBJ2-3
cdr3_aa: CASSTPDRGTDTQYF
cdr3_nt: TGTGCCAGCAGTACCCCGGACAGGGGCACAGATACGCAGTATTTT

clone_size: few
v_call: TRBV4-1
d_call: .
j_call: TRBJ2-5
cdr3_aa: CASRASRTEETQYF
cdr3_nt: TGCGCCAGCAGAGCCAGTCGGACAGAAGAGACCCAGTACTTC

clone_size: .
v_call: TRBV5-1
d_call: .
j_call: TRBJ1-1
cdr3_aa: CASSLLGPENTEAFF
cdr3_nt: TGCGCCAGCAGCTTGTTGGGGCCAGAGAACACTGAAGCTTTCTTT

clone_size: .
v_call: TRBV5-1
d_call: .
j_call: TRBJ2-1
cdr3_aa: CASSFVADSYNEQFF
cdr3_nt: TGCGCCAGCAGCTTTGTAGCGGACTCCTACAATGAGCAGTTCTTC

clone_size: few
v_call: TRBV12-3/TRBV12-4
d_call: TRBD2
j_call: TRBJ2-1
cdr3_aa: CASSLAGGLAGADEQFF
cdr3_nt: TGTGCCAGCAGTTTAGCGGGGGGACTAGCGGGAGCGGATGAGCAGTTCTTC

clone_size: .
v_call: TRBV27
d_call: TRBD2
j_call: TRBJ2-7
cdr3_aa: CASKRTSGSSYEQYF
cdr3_nt: TGTGCCAGCAAACGGACTAGCGGGAGCTCCTACGAGCAGTACTTC

clone_size: .
v_call: TRBV20-1
d_call: .
j_call: TRBJ2-1
cdr3_aa: CSASALVSYNEQFF
cdr3_nt: TGCAGTGCTAGTGCGCTAGTATCCTACAATGAGCAGTTCTTC

clone_size: once
v_call: TRBV30
d_call: TRBD2
j_call: TRBJ2-1
cdr3_aa: CAWSASKMGLAGKNEQFF
cdr3_nt: TGTGCCTGGAGTGCCTCCAAAATGGGACTAGCGGGAAAGAATGAGCAGTTCTTC

clone_size: .
v_call: TRBV5-8
d_call: TRBD1
j_call: TRBJ2-5
cdr3_aa: CASSPARGTGGWETQYF
cdr3_nt: TGTGCCAGCAGCCCAGCCAGGGGGACAGGGGGCTGGGAGACCCAGTACTTC

clone_size: few
v_call: TRBV5-1
d_call: TRBD1
j_call: TRBJ2-7
cdr3_aa: CASSFGRGPYEQYF
cdr3_nt: TGCGCCAGCAGCTTTGGCAGGGGGCCCTACGAGCAGTACTTC

clone_size: few
v_call: TRBV29-1
d_call: .
j_call: TRBJ2-7
cdr3_aa: CSVEEGDSSYEQYF
cdr3_nt: TGCAGCGTTGAAGAAGGTGACAGTTCCTACGAGCAGTACTTC

clone_size: few
v_call: TRBV5-1
d_call: .
j_call: TRBJ2-1
cdr3_aa: CASSPSVRNEQFF
cdr3_nt: TGCGCCAGCAGCCCCTCGGTCCGCAATGAGCAGTTCTTC

clone_size: .
v_call: TRBV5-1
d_call: TRBD2
j_call: TRBJ2-7
cdr3_aa: CASSSLAGAGTKAYEQYF
cdr3_nt: TGCGCCAGCAGCTCGCTAGCGGGAGCAGGGACTAAGGCCTACGAGCAGTACTTC

clone_size: .
v_call: TRBV10-3
d_call: TRBD2
j_call: TRBJ2-1
cdr3_aa: CAIRDSGGAYNEQFF
cdr3_nt: TGTGCCATCAGAGATAGCGGGGGTGCCTACAATGAGCAGTTCTTC

clone_size: .
v_call: TRBV6-1
d_call: .
j_call: TRBJ2-1
cdr3_aa: CASSVWNEQFF
cdr3_nt: TGTGCCAGCAGTGTTTGGAATGAGCAGTTCTTC

clone_size: few
v_call: TRBV20-1
d_call: TRBD1
j_call: TRBJ2-3
cdr3_aa: CSARGQGADTQYF
cdr3_nt: TGCAGTGCTAGGGGACAGGGCGCAGATACGCAGTATTTT

clone_size: few
v_call: TRBV29-1
d_call: .
j_call: TRBJ1-1
cdr3_aa: CSARGSWGVNTEAFF
cdr3_nt: TGCAGCGCCAGGGGAAGTTGGGGGGTGAACACTGAAGCTTTCTTT

clone_size: many
v_call: TRBV5-1
d_call: .
j_call: TRBJ2-3
cdr3_aa: CASSSRSDSGAQYF
cdr3_nt: TGCGCCAGCAGCTCCAGGAGCGATTCAGGGGCGCAGTATTTT

clone_size: few
v_call: TRBV6-2/TRBV6-3
d_call: TRBD2
j_call: TRBJ2-7
cdr3_aa: CASSYTSEFSYEQYF
cdr3_nt: TGTGCTAGCAGTTATACTAGCGAGTTTTCCTACGAGCAGTACTTC

clone_size: once
v_call: TRBV24-1
d_call: TRBD2
j_call: TRBJ2-1
cdr3_aa: CATSDASGRSYNEQFF
cdr3_nt: TGTGCCACCAGTGATGCTAGCGGGAGGTCCTACAATGAGCAGTTCTTC

clone_size: few
v_call: TRBV5-1
d_call: TRBD2
j_call: TRBJ2-1
cdr3_aa: CASSFRAGVYNEQFF
cdr3_nt: TGCGCCAGCAGCTTCCGAGCGGGAGTCTACAATGAGCAGTTCTTC

clone_size: .
v_call: TRBV20-1
d_call: .
j_call: TRBJ2-3
cdr3_aa: CSASTPTETSTDTQYF
cdr3_nt: TGCAGTGCTAGTACCCCGACTGAGACTAGCACAGATACGCAGTATTTT

clone_size: .
v_call: TRBV2
d_call: TRBD2
j_call: TRBJ2-3
cdr3_aa: CASSGGLAGGKYTDTQYF
cdr3_nt: TGTGCCAGCAGCGGGGGACTAGCGGGAGGGAAATACACAGATACGCAGTATTTT

clone_size: .
v_call: TRBV4-2
d_call: .
j_call: TRBJ2-7
cdr3_aa: CASSPGRTSYEQYF
cdr3_nt: TGTGCCAGCAGCCCAGGGAGGACGTCCTACGAGCAGTACTTC

clone_size: .
v_call: TRBV24-1
d_call: .
j_call: TRBJ2-5
cdr3_aa: CATSRRPGETQYF
cdr3_nt: TGTGCCACCAGTCGGAGGCCCGGGGAGACCCAGTACTTC

clone_size: .
v_call: TRBV5-1
d_call: .
j_call: TRBJ2-5
cdr3_aa: CASTLRDNIYQETQYF
cdr3_nt: TGCGCCAGCACCCTCCGGGACAATATTTACCAAGAGACCCAGTACTTC

clone_size: few
v_call: TRBV11-2
d_call: .
j_call: TRBJ2-1
cdr3_aa: CASSLVGLSSYNEQFF
cdr3_nt: TGTGCCAGCAGCTTAGTAGGTCTTAGCTCCTACAATGAGCAGTTCTTC

clone_size: .
v_call: TRBV7-2
d_call: TRBD1
j_call: TRBJ2-1
cdr3_aa: CASSIRTGDEQFF
cdr3_nt: TGTGCCAGCAGCATCAGGACAGGGGATGAGCAGTTCTTC

clone_size: few
v_call: TRBV4-2
d_call: TRBD2
j_call: TRBJ2-5
cdr3_aa: CASSHTGLAGGALEETQYF
cdr3_nt: TGTGCCAGCAGCCATACGGGACTAGCGGGAGGAGCGCTAGAGGAGACCCAGTACTTC

clone_size: .
v_call: TRBV6-1
d_call: .
j_call: TRBJ2-4
cdr3_aa: CASRHQLSKNIQYF
cdr3_nt: TGTGCCAGCAGACACCAGTTATCCAAAAACATTCAGTACTTC

clone_size: few
v_call: TRBV29-1
d_call: .
j_call: TRBJ2-7
cdr3_aa: CSVEETETYEQYF
cdr3_nt: TGCAGCGTTGAAGAGACCGAGACCTACGAGCAGTACTTC

clone_size: few
v_call: TRBV10-3
d_call: .
j_call: TRBJ2-2
cdr3_aa: CAISESVRGSTGELFF
cdr3_nt: TGTGCCATCAGTGAGTCGGTGAGGGGGAGCACCGGGGAGCTGTTTTTT

clone_size: few
v_call: TRBV5-1
d_call: TRBD1
j_call: TRBJ2-1
cdr3_aa: CASSLGDRPSYNEQFF
cdr3_nt: TGCGCCAGCAGCTTGGGGGACAGGCCCTCCTACAATGAGCAGTTCTTC

clone_size: few
v_call: TRBV18
d_call: .
j_call: TRBJ1-1
cdr3_aa: CASSPKQGLNTEAFF
cdr3_nt: TGTGCCAGCTCCCCAAAACAGGGATTGAACACTGAAGCTTTCTTT

clone_size: once
v_call: TRBV12-3/TRBV12-4
d_call: TRBD1
j_call: TRBJ1-1
cdr3_aa: CASSPRTGGTNTEAFF
cdr3_nt: TGTGCCAGCAGCCCCAGGACAGGGGGCACCAACACTGAAGCTTTCTTT

clone_size: .
v_call: TRBV28
d_call: TRBD1
j_call: TRBJ2-1
cdr3_aa: CASSLLGTGTAHNEQFF
cdr3_nt: TGTGCCAGCAGTTTATTAGGGACCGGGACAGCTCACAATGAGCAGTTCTTC

clone_size: .
v_call: TRBV4-2
d_call: TRBD2
j_call: TRBJ2-3
cdr3_aa: CASSQPTSGRGDTQYF
cdr3_nt: TGTGCCAGCAGCCAACCGACAAGCGGGAGAGGAGATACGCAGTATTTT

clone_size: .
v_call: TRBV6-1
d_call: .
j_call: TRBJ2-1
cdr3_aa: CASNLDTNDYNEQFF
cdr3_nt: TGTGCCAGCAATCTGGACACGAATGACTACAATGAGCAGTTCTTC

clone_size: few
v_call: TRBV7-2
d_call: TRBD2
j_call: TRBJ2-4
cdr3_aa: CASSPGLVSNIQYF
cdr3_nt: TGTGCCAGCAGCCCGGGACTAGTATCGAACATTCAGTACTTC

clone_size: few
v_call: TRBV2
d_call: TRBD2
j_call: TRBJ2-1
cdr3_aa: CASRATSGYENEQFF
cdr3_nt: TGTGCCAGCAGGGCGACTAGCGGGTATGAAAATGAGCAGTTCTTC

clone_size: few
v_call: TRBV5-1
d_call: .
j_call: TRBJ2-7
cdr3_aa: CASSLRQGGEQYF
cdr3_nt: TGTGCCAGCAGCTTGCGACAGGGAGGCGAGCAGTACTTC

clone_size: .
v_call: TRBV10-2
d_call: .
j_call: TRBJ2-4
cdr3_aa: CASSEMGYPLDIQYF
cdr3_nt: TGCGCCAGCAGTGAGATGGGGTACCCCCTGGACATTCAGTACTTC

clone_size: .
v_call: TRBV24-1
d_call: .
j_call: TRBJ2-1
cdr3_aa: CAPRVVYNEQFF
cdr3_nt: TGTGCCCCGAGGGTGGTGTACAATGAGCAGTTCTTC

clone_size: few
v_call: TRBV30
d_call: .
j_call: TRBJ1-3
cdr3_aa: CAWSVGRLLVSGNTIYF
cdr3_nt: TGTGCCTGGAGTGTTGGCAGGCTACTCGTCTCTGGAAACACCATATATTTT